The next 17 T cell receptor beta chains were all read from a single sample in a study of OX40 agonist ivuxolimab in advanced cancers. Measured with immunoSEQ multiplex PCR; TCRdb has only the in-frame clones, and not every one. In the table there are under 95,000 clones, around 86% of which are singletons. The sequencing used CD4+ or CD8+ T cells sorted from blood, collected in a trial of the OX40 agonist ivuxolimab. The source is an adult with an advanced solid tumor such as melanoma, head and neck, liver or kidney cancer.

This clone was counted only a few times. The chain links TRBV18 to TRBJ2-7; no definite D call. Germline V gene sequence: CDR1 KGHSH, CDR2 LQKENI. The CDR3 consists of 11 residues. Between the trimmed V and J ends, which lost 2 bases and 7 bases, there was a span of 6 bases. The CDR3 loop is CASSPESEQYF. CDR3 nucleotide sequence: TGTGCCAGCTCACCAGAATCTGAGCAGTACTTC.

This clone was counted only a few times. This sequence joins TRBV11-2 and TRBJ2-7; no reliable D call. Trimming removed 3 bases at V and 1 base at J, with 7 bases between. Germline-derived CDR1 and CDR2 are SGHAT and FQNNGV. The CDR3 extends over 13 amino acids. The CDR3 DNA follows: TGTGCCAGCAGCTTTGGACCGTCCTACGAGCAGTACTTC. Its protein product is CASSFGPSYEQYF.

The genes are TRBV11-3 and TRBJ2-1; TRBD2 matches 8 bases. This CDR3 has 14 residues. V shed 1 base and J 8 bases; nucleotides not matched to a gene: 4. CDR1 and CDR2 from the germline V gene are SGHNT and YENEEA. The DNA of the CDR3 is TGTGCCAGCAGCTTAGGCGGGAGGACGGATGAGCAGTTCTTC. This encodes CASSLGGRTDEQFF.

As DNA, the CDR3 is TGTGCCAGCAGCGTAGAACCTAAGGATACGCAGTATTTT. This translates into CASSVEPKDTQYF. This chain joins TRBV9 and TRBJ2-3; D is unresolved. Looked up from germline, CDR1 is SGDLS and CDR2 is YYNGEE. The germline V and J ends were trimmed by 0 bases and 6 bases, with 8 bases remaining between them. The CDR3 sequence is 13 residues long. The whole variable domain, filled in from reference TRBV9 and TRBJ2-3, reads DSGVTQTPKHLITATGQRVTLRCSPRSGDLSVYWYQQSLDQGLQFLIQYYNGEERAKGNILERFSAQQFPDLHSELNLSSLELGDSALYFCASSVEPKDTQYFGPGTRLTVL.

This clone was seen once. The CDR3 DNA reads as TGTGCCAGCAGCCGGACAGGGGAGGACACCGGGGAGCTGTTTTTT. Protein sequence: CASSRTGEDTGELFF. The chain recombines TRBV2 with TRBJ2-2; 9 bases match TRBD1. The trim removed 6 bases at V and 3 bases at J, leaving 5 bases unmatched. The V gene's germline CDR1 is SNHLY and CDR2 FYNNEI. The CDR3 is 15 residues long.

The rearrangement uses TRBV6-6 and TRBJ2-7, with D perhaps TRBD2 (5 bases). Germline CDR1 reads MNHNY; CDR2 reads SVGAGI (reference sequence). The CDR3 has 15 amino acids. V was shortened by 6 bases and J by 3 bases, with 18 bases between the two germline ends. As DNA, the CDR3 is TGTGCCAGCAGCTCTACCCGGGGTGGTTACTACGAGCAGTACTTC. This gives the protein CASSSTRGGYYEQYF.

The chain is built from TRBV5-1 and TRBJ1-1; D remains unclear. From germline, CDR1 is SGHRS and CDR2 YFSETQ. The CDR3 is 16 residues long. The V end lost 0 bases, the J end lost 2 bases, and 14 bases lay between the germline ends. The CDR3 loop reads CASSLAVGFPNTEAFF. CDR3 bases: TGCGCCAGCAGCTTGGCCGTTGGATTTCCAAACACTGAAGCTTTCTTT.

The chain links TRBV18 to TRBJ1-1; 7 bases map to TRBD1. Germline V gene data show CDR1 as KGHSH and CDR2 as LQKENI. Losses at the gene ends were 3 bases for V and 4 bases for J; bases not matched to a gene: 8. CDR3 length: 15 amino acids. CDR3 in amino acids: CASSPGSGQITEAFF. The CDR3 DNA follows: TGTGCCAGCTCACCTGGGTCGGGACAGATCACTGAAGCTTTCTTT.

This chain connects TRBV5-4 to TRBJ1-1; D might be TRBD1 (6 bases). Germline V lookup: CDR1 SGHNT, CDR2 YYREEE (reference sequence). CDR3 length equals 14 residues. The V end was cut by 0 bases, the J end by 3 bases, with 9 bases between. CDR3 coding DNA: TGTGCCAGCAGCTTGGCAGGGGACTACACTGAAGCTTTCTTT. This encodes CASSLAGDYTEAFF.

The chain recombines TRBV10-3 with TRBJ1-1; 9 nucleotides line up with TRBD1. The CDR3 runs 13 residues. The junction had 2 bases not matched to a gene; V was cut back by 3 bases and J by 6 bases. Germline V gene sequence: CDR1 ENHRY, CDR2 SYGVKD. The CDR3 protein is CAISDWTGAEAFF. CDR3 coding DNA: TGTGCCATCAGTGATTGGACAGGGGCTGAAGCTTTCTTT.

The chain links TRBV5-1 to TRBJ2-7, with D maybe TRBD1 (5 bases). The CDR3 is made up of 14 amino acids. CDR1 SGHRS and CDR2 YFSETQ come from the germline V gene. Trimming shortened V by 0 bases and J by 0 bases, and 7 bases separated the two germline ends. Here the CDR3 reads CASSLGQYSYEQYF. The CDR3 nucleotides read TGCGCCAGCAGCTTGGGACAGTACTCCTACGAGCAGTACTTC.

The chain joins TRBV6-4 to TRBJ1-5, with D possibly TRBD1 on 5 matching bases. V was clipped by 5 bases and J by 2 bases, with 13 bases between them. The CDR3 sequence is 15 residues long. Germline V gene sequence: CDR1 MRHNA, CDR2 SNTAGT. The CDR3 coding sequence is TGTGCCAGCAGTCCGCAAGGGACGGGCAATCAGCCCCAGCATTTT. It yields the protein CASSPQGTGNQPQHF.

This clone was detected once. The chain combines TRBV9 with TRBJ1-2; 7 bases match TRBD1. The length of the CDR3 is 13 residues. The V gene end was trimmed by 3 bases and the J gene end by 1 base; junction bases not matched to a gene: 0. Germline V lookup: CDR1 SGDLS, CDR2 YYNGEE. Written as DNA, the CDR3 is TGTGCCAGCAGCGACAGGGGTAACTATGGCTACACCTTC. The encoded protein is CASSDRGNYGYTF.

This chain uses TRBV11-3 with TRBJ1-2, with 8 bases matching TRBD1. CDR3 length equals 13 residues. After removal of 2 bases from V and 6 bases from J, the junction contained 2 bases not matched to a gene. Germline V gene data show CDR1 as SGHNT and CDR2 as YENEEA. The CDR3 spells CASSLRQGHGYTF. As DNA, the CDR3 is TGTGCCAGCAGCTTACGACAGGGGCATGGCTACACCTTC. Full variable domain (rest looked up from reference TRBV11-3 and TRBJ1-2): EAGVVQSPRYKIIEKKQPVAFWCNPISGHNTLYWYLQNLGQGPELLIRYENEEAVDDSQLPKDRFSAERLKGVDSTLKIQPAELGDSAVYLCASSLRQGHGYTFGSGTRLTVV.

The rearrangement links TRBV11-3 to TRBJ2-5; TRBD1 is a possible D gene (6 bases). V gave up 1 base and J gave up 5 bases, with 14 bases separating them. The germline V gene has CDR1 SGHNT and CDR2 YENEEA. The CDR3 covers 15 residues. The CDR3 sequence is CASSLAGTPGETQYF. In nucleotides, the CDR3 is TGTGCCAGCAGCTTAGCCGGGACACCTGGGGAGACCCAGTACTTC.

V gene TRBV2 combines with J gene TRBJ2-1; TRBD1 matches at 8 bases. V lost 8 bases to trimming and J lost 6 bases; unmatched junction nucleotides: 3. From germline, CDR1 is SNHLY and CDR2 FYNNEI. This CDR3 is 12 amino acids long. The CDR3 bases are TGTGCCAGCGGAACAGGGGGCAATGAGCAGTTCTTC. Translated, it gives CASGTGGNEQFF.

Worth noting for this clone: At one end the junction does not follow the germline gene, possibly because of a read error. V usage is TRBV9 and J usage is TRBJ2-1, with D maybe TRBD2 (6 bases). The CDR3 is made up of 14 amino acids. From germline, CDR1 is SGDLS and CDR2 YYNGEE. CDR3: CAGSEGLSYNEQFF. As DNA, the CDR3 is TGTGCCGGCAGCGAGGGACTTTCCTACAATGAGCAGTTCTTC.